The clone carrying this T cell receptor (beta chain) appeared a few times. Antigen specificity is unknown. CD4+ T cell IFNgamma after overnight CMV lysate exposure gave donor CMV status. These data come from a study of naive and memory T cell subsets. Study observations and caveats: In CD4 and CD8 cells, diversity dropped from naive through EMRA.

The length of the CDR3 is 13 residues. Trimming shortened V by 0 bases and J by 7 bases, and 9 bases separated the two germline ends. Both TRBC1 and TRBC2 were covered by a beta constant-region primer of two equimolar oligonucleotides. The ligated cDNA underwent four PCR rounds using SP2 and nested alpha and beta constant-region primers. MiXCR, run by TCRdb on the UMI-ligation and nested PCR reads, gives a single entry per CDR3 protein. Found here are 95,000 to 150,000 distinct CDR3 sequences, around a third of them singletons; the top ten hold around 0.92%. Material: central memory CD4+ T cells from blood. The sequence was collected from a human donor in good health. The chain uses TRBV12-3 or TRBV12-4 and TRBJ2-5; D uncertain. The CDR3 coding sequence is TGTGCCAGCAGTTTAGCGCAGAGCCGGACCCAGTACTTC. This gives the protein CASSLAQSRTQYF.